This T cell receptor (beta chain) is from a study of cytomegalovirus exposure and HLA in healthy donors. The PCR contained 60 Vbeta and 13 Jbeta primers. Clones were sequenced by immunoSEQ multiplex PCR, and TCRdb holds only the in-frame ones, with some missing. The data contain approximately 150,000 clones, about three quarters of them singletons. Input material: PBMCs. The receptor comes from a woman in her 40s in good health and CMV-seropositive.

CDR3 loop: CATRDRGQMAGELFF. For the CDR3, the DNA is TGTGCCACACGGGACAGGGGGCAGATGGCCGGGGAGCTGTTTTTT. The V gene is TRBV10-3, the J gene TRBJ2-2; TRBD1 aligns across 12 bases. From germline, CDR1 is ENHRY and CDR2 SYGVKD. The ends lost 10 bases at V and 6 bases at J; junction bases unmatched: 9. This CDR3 has 15 residues.